The present TCR beta chain was sequenced within a study of sequential checkpoint blockade in melanoma. Generated by immunoSEQ multiplex PCR, the TCRdb table keeps only in-frame clones and is missing some. The data contain 10,000 to 15,000 clones, 70% to 80% of them singletons. Treatment described: randomized to nivolumab then ipilimumab (arm A) or the reverse (arm B). No patient had prior DNA-damaging chemotherapy. From thawed PBMCs, live CD3+CD8+ cells negative for CD19 and CD56 were sorted. This CDR3 has 15 amino acids. The ends lost 3 bases at V and 0 bases at J; junction bases unmatched: 3. From germline, CDR1 is SEHNR and CDR2 FQNEAQ (reference sequence).

The chain uses TRBV7-9 and TRBJ2-3; 7 positions match TRBD1. This TCR was recovered from a human donor with melanoma. Sequencing was performed on CD8+ T cells sorted from blood (inferred from file names), taken from a patient given nivolumab and ipilimumab in sequence. The CDR3, as DNA: TGTGCCAGCAGCTTTACAGGGGCGAGCACAGATACGCAGTATTTT. The encoded protein is CASSFTGASTDTQYF.